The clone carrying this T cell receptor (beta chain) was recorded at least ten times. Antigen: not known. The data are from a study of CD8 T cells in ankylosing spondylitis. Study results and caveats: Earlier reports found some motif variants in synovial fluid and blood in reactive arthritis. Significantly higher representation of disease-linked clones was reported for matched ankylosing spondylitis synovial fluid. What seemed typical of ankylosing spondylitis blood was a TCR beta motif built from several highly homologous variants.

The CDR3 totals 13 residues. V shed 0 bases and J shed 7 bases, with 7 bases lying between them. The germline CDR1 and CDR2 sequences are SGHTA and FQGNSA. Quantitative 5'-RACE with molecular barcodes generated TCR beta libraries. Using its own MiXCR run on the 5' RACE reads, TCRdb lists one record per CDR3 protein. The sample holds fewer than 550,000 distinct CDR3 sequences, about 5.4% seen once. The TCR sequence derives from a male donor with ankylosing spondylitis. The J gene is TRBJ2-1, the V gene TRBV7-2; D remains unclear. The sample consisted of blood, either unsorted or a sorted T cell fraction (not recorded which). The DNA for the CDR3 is TGTGCCAGCAGCTTAGCGCCAGCAAATGAGCAGTTCTTC. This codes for CASSLAPANEQFF.